This record looks at one TCR beta chain sequence and its context. This PCR relied on a set of 60 Vbeta primers and 13 Jbeta primers. This table comes from immunoSEQ multiplex PCR, and its TCRdb copy is limited to in-frame clones, with some not included. The sample lists roughly 90,000 clones, 60% to 85% occurring once. Germline values: CDR1 SGDLS, CDR2 YYNGEE. With 9 bases removed from V and 0 bases from J, the gap between germline ends came to 12 bases. The CDR3 loop spans 14 amino acids. There were likely unrecorded immune exposures, though donors were nominally healthy when sampled. These data come from a study of cytomegalovirus exposure and HLA in healthy donors.

Sequenced material: PBMCs. This sequence originates from a woman aged 40-49 years in good health and CMV-seropositive. The V call is TRBV9, the J call TRBJ2-2; TRBD1 might be the D (5 bases). CDR3 nucleotide sequence: TGTGCCACTGCCAGGGCGTCGAACACCGGGGAGCTGTTTTTT. It encodes CATARASNTGELFF. Full variable domain (missing parts from reference TRBV9 and TRBJ2-2): DSGVTQTPKHLITATGQRVTLRCSPRSGDLSVYWYQQSLDQGLQFLIQYYNGEERAKGNILERFSAQQFPDLHSELNLSSLELGDSALYFCATARASNTGELFFGEGSRLTVL.